Listed here are 25 T cell receptor beta chains from one sample, sequenced in a study of PD-1 blockade in classical Hodgkin lymphoma. Time point in this sample: newly diagnosed, previously untreated cHL patient sample. PBMCs were thawed, and CD8+ T cells were then isolated from them by magnetic negative selection. This table comes from immunoSEQ multiplex PCR, and its TCRdb copy is limited to in-frame clones, with some not included. The data show fewer than 13,000 clones, over 75% seen once. The sample was CD8+ T cells from blood. The receptors here all came from a human donor with classical Hodgkin lymphoma.

This rearrangement joins TRBV2 to TRBJ1-5; D gene uncertain. Per the germline V gene, CDR1 is SNHLY and CDR2 is FYNNEI. Trimming took 1 base from V and 1 from J, leaving 11 bases between them. This CDR3 is 16 amino acids long. This CDR3 reads CASSEVGGISNQPQHF. DNA of the CDR3: TGTGCCAGCAGTGAAGTCGGAGGAATAAGCAATCAGCCCCAGCATTTT.

The gene calls are TRBV18 and TRBJ2-1; no reliable D call. V lost 6 bases and J lost 8, with 17 bases in between. CDR1 is KGHSH and CDR2 is LQKENI in the germline V gene. The CDR3 consists of 14 residues. This CDR3 reads CASSFGPLMDEQFF. The CDR3 DNA follows: TGTGCCAGCTCTTTTGGACCCCTTATGGATGAGCAGTTCTTC.

The rearrangement uses TRBV5-1 and TRBJ2-7; D call uncertain. Between the trimmed V and J ends, which lost 0 bases and 0 bases, there was a span of 4 bases. The V gene's germline CDR1 is SGHRS and CDR2 YFSETQ. The CDR3 has 13 residues. The DNA of the CDR3 is TGCGCCAGCAGCTTGGCCGGCTCCTACGAGCAGTACTTC. This codes for CASSLAGSYEQYF.

The chain employs TRBV25-1 and TRBJ1-2; weak D call: TRBD1 (6 bases). CDR3 size: 14 residues. The V gene's germline CDR1 is MGHDK and CDR2 SYGVNS. The ends were cut back, 1 base at V and 8 bases at J, with 14 bases in the middle. CDR3: CASSEFSGGGGYTF. The CDR3 DNA is TGTGCCAGCAGTGAATTTAGCGGGGGCGGAGGCTACACCTTC.

The chain links TRBV5-1 to TRBJ2-7; 8 nucleotides align to TRBD1. The J segment lost 1 base and the V segment lost 0 bases, leaving 12 bases of the junction unmatched. The CDR3 runs 18 residues. The germline V gene encodes CDR1 SGHRS and CDR2 YFSETQ. The CDR3 DNA is TGCGCCAGCAGCTTGGATCCCTTCACCTGGACAGGGTCCTACGAGCAGTACTTC. Amino acid sequence: CASSLDPFTWTGSYEQYF.

The chain couples TRBV7-3 to TRBJ2-7; no reliable D call. Germline assignment: CDR1 SGHTA and CDR2 FQGTGA. Trimming removed 1 base from V and 6 bases from J, with 10 bases in between. The CDR3 consists of 13 residues. The CDR3 here is CASSLNPAAEQYF. Here the CDR3 DNA reads TGTGCCAGCAGCTTAAACCCGGCCGCCGAGCAGTACTTC.

This sequence joins TRBV4-3 and TRBJ2-1, with TRBD2 identical over 8 bases. Germline lookup yields CDR1 LGHNA and CDR2 YSLEER. The CDR3 has 15 amino acids. J gave up 5 bases and V 3 bases, and 6 bases lay outside the gene matches. The DNA for the CDR3 is TGCGCCAGCAGCCAGGGCGGGGGGCCGGACAATGAGCAGTTCTTC. Residues: CASSQGGGPDNEQFF.

This clone was detected a few times. The chain joins TRBV6-1 to TRBJ1-2, with a weak D call TRBD1 (5 bases). The CDR3 runs 15 residues. The germline V and J ends were trimmed by 7 bases and 3 bases, with 18 bases remaining between them. CDR1 and CDR2 from the germline V gene are MNHNS and SASEGT. The chain's CDR3 is CASTFLGDMDYGYTF. DNA of the CDR3: TGTGCCAGCACCTTCCTGGGGGATATGGACTATGGCTACACCTTC.

This clone was seen more than once but under ten times. The chain uses TRBV2 and TRBJ1-6; no firm D call. V was clipped by 3 bases and J by 3 bases, with 6 bases between them. The CDR3 runs 14 residues. Germline V gene sequence: CDR1 SNHLY, CDR2 FYNNEI. CDR3 nucleotide sequence: TGTGCCAGCAGTGAGCGGGGCTATAATTCACCCCTCCACTTT. This codes for CASSERGYNSPLHF.

The chain couples TRBV6-6 to TRBJ1-1; D unclear. CDR1 MNHNY and CDR2 SVGAGI come from the germline V gene (reference sequence). The CDR3 runs 13 residues. V lost 5 bases and J 3 bases, leaving 10 bases between the germline ends. As DNA, the CDR3 is TGTGCCAGCAGTATGGCGGGAGACACTGAAGCTTTCTTT. This codes for CASSMAGDTEAFF.

The genes are TRBV13 and TRBJ2-4; D gene unclear. From germline, CDR1 is PRHDT and CDR2 FYEKMQ (reference sequence). The V end lost 0 bases, the J end lost 6 bases, and 21 bases lay between the germline ends. The CDR3 is made up of 18 amino acids. Written as DNA, the CDR3 is TGTGCCAGCAGCTTAGGCAGCTCCCGGCCCCTCCCCGGAAACATTCAGTACTTC. It encodes CASSLGSSRPLPGNIQYF.

The chain has TRBV27 and TRBJ2-5; 7 bases agree with TRBD2. The CDR3 is made up of 15 amino acids. Germline V gene sequence: CDR1 MNHEY, CDR2 SMNVEV (reference sequence). Trimming at V came to 5 bases and at J to 5 bases, leaving 11 bases not matched to a gene. The DNA for the CDR3 is TGTGCCAGCAGTGCCTTGGAACCCGGGGGGGAGACCCAGTACTTC. This sequence encodes CASSALEPGGETQYF.

The rearrangement uses TRBV19 and TRBJ2-7, with D perhaps TRBD1 (6 bases). V lost 5 bases and J 1 base, leaving 9 bases between the germline ends. This CDR3 is 13 amino acids long. CDR1 LNHDA and CDR2 SQIVND come from the germline V gene (reference sequence). CDR3 in amino acids: CASSFQGSYEQYF. CDR3 sequence (DNA): TGTGCCAGTAGTTTTCAGGGGTCCTACGAGCAGTACTTC. Looking up the rest from reference TRBV19 and TRBJ2-7 gives the full variable domain: DGGITQSPKYLFRKEGQNVTLSCEQNLNHDAMYWYRQDPGQGLRLIYYSQIVNDFQKGDIAEGYSVSREKKESFPLTVTSAQKNPTAFYLCASSFQGSYEQYFGPGTRLTVT.

This clone appeared a few times. The V call is TRBV27, the J call TRBJ2-7; tentative D call: TRBD2 (5 bases). Trimming took 6 bases from V and 7 from J, leaving 13 bases between them. CDR3 length: 12 residues. Germline CDR1 is MNHEY and CDR2 is SMNVEV (reference sequence). The CDR3 is CASSIPGKEQYF. The CDR3 coding sequence is TGTGCCAGCAGCATCCCGGGGAAGGAGCAGTACTTC.

The chain links TRBV28 to TRBJ2-7, with a weak D call TRBD1 (5 bases). This CDR3 has 15 amino acids. Trimming shortened V by 5 bases and J by 3 bases, and 17 bases separated the two germline ends. From germline, CDR1 is MDHEN and CDR2 SYDVKM. In nucleotides, the CDR3 is TGTGCCAGCAGTCTACCAGACAGACCCCTCTACGAGCAGTACTTC. Translated: CASSLPDRPLYEQYF. Full variable domain (missing parts from reference TRBV28 and TRBJ2-7): DVKVTQSSRYLVKRTGEKVFLECVQDMDHENMFWYRQDPGLGLRLIYFSYDVKMKEKGDIPEGYSVSREKKERFSLILESASTNQTSMYLCASSLPDRPLYEQYFGPGTRLTVT.

This clone occurred once. DNA for the CDR3: TGTGCCAGCAGCCCAAACAGGGGGGGTGACGGCGAGCAGTACTTC. Its translation is CASSPNRGGDGEQYF. The chain uses TRBV5-6 and TRBJ2-7; perhaps TRBD1 as D (8 bases). This CDR3 is built from 15 residues. In germline, CDR1 is SGHDT, CDR2 YYEEEE. V lost 4 bases to trimming and J lost 6 bases, with 20 bases between them.

The V gene is TRBV5-1, the J gene TRBJ2-7, with D perhaps TRBD1 (6 bases). Trimming removed 2 bases at V and 0 bases at J, with 18 bases between. In germline, CDR1 is SGHRS, CDR2 YFSETQ. The CDR3 contains 17 residues. This chain's CDR3 is CASSFGDTFFYSYEQYF. The CDR3 DNA reads TGCGCCAGCAGCTTCGGGGACACCTTCTTCTACTCCTACGAGCAGTACTTC.

The V call is TRBV7-8, the J call TRBJ2-1, with D hard to call. Deletions cut 5 bases from V and 6 bases from J, with 11 bases between. The CDR3 extends over 13 amino acids. From germline, CDR1 is SGHVS and CDR2 FQNEAQ. CDR3 nucleotides: TGTGCCAGCAGCGAGAGGAACTCCAATGAGCAGTTCTTC. Amino acids: CASSERNSNEQFF.

V usage is TRBV27 and J usage is TRBJ2-7; D may be TRBD1 (6 bases). Deletions cut 3 bases from V and 5 bases from J, with 11 bases between. This CDR3 has 13 residues. Germline-derived CDR1 and CDR2 are MNHEY and SMNVEV (reference sequence). The CDR3 DNA reads TGTGCCAGCAGTTTTGACAGGCAAAACGAGCAGTACTTC. Its protein product is CASSFDRQNEQYF.

This sequence joins TRBV27 and TRBJ1-2, with D unclear. The germline V gene has CDR1 MNHEY and CDR2 SMNVEV (reference sequence). V was trimmed by 6 bases and J by 5 bases, leaving 16 bases between them. The CDR3 loop spans 14 amino acids. The CDR3 loop reads CASRPIGEYYGYTF. The CDR3 DNA follows: TGTGCCAGCAGACCCATTGGGGAGTATTATGGCTACACCTTC.

This sequence joins TRBV9 and TRBJ1-2; D uncertain. This CDR3 has 18 residues. The germline CDR1 and CDR2 sequences are SGDLS and YYNGEE. V was cut by 3 bases and J by 4 bases, with 25 bases left in between. The CDR3 loop is CASSAAKALPYLRYGYTF. CDR3 nucleotide sequence: TGTGCCAGCAGCGCAGCAAAGGCCCTACCGTACCTTCGCTATGGCTACACCTTC.

The gene calls are TRBV5-4 and TRBJ2-2; D gene unclear. The CDR3 is 11 amino acids. V lost 2 bases to trimming and J lost 6 bases, with 2 bases between them. Per germline, CDR1 SGHNT and CDR2 YYREEE (reference sequence). The CDR3 nucleotides are TGTGCCAGCAGCTTTTCCGGGGAGCTGTTTTTT. It yields the protein CASSFSGELFF.

The chain joins TRBV18 to TRBJ2-1, with D possibly being TRBD1 or TRBD2 (5 bases each). Germline values: CDR1 KGHSH, CDR2 LQKENI. This CDR3 has 14 amino acids. V was cut by 7 bases and J by 8 bases, with 18 bases left in between. The CDR3 protein is CASLPEGLTDEQFF. CDR3 sequence (DNA): TGTGCCAGCTTGCCCGAGGGGCTGACCGATGAGCAGTTCTTC.

The rearrangement links TRBV14 to TRBJ2-1; tentative D call: TRBD2 (5 bases). The CDR3 is 14 amino acids. V lost 4 bases to trimming and J lost 2 bases, with 9 bases between them. Germline CDR1 and CDR2: SGHDN and FVKESK. For the CDR3, the DNA is TGTGCCAGCAGCCCTAGAGGGACCTACAATGAGCAGTTCTTC. Translating gives CASSPRGTYNEQFF.

The CDR3 here is CASSQVSLNTEAFF. For the CDR3, the DNA is TGCGCCAGCAGCCAAGTAAGCCTGAACACTGAAGCTTTCTTT. The chain has TRBV4-1 and TRBJ1-1, with D hard to call. This CDR3 comprises 14 residues. Germline loops: CDR1 MGHRA, CDR2 YSYEKL. V lost 1 base to trimming and J lost 0 bases, with 6 bases between them.